This T cell receptor beta chain was captured by sequencing in a study of CD8 T cells in Susac syndrome. This clonotype is a singleton in its sample. The TEMRA cells underwent FACS enrichment, while the CD8+ and CD4+ T cells underwent negative isolation. Roughly 0.45 to 1 ug RNA was reverse transcribed with random hexamers. With immunoSEQ multiplex PCR, TCR beta CDR3 was amplified across 54 Vbeta and 13 Jbeta. TCRdb independently ran MiXCR on the immunoSEQ multiplex PCR reads; one entry per CDR3 protein. The sample lists 100,000 to 150,000 distinct CDR3 sequences, just under 95% occurring once. The origin of this receptor is a human donor in good health. Sequenced material: CD4+ T cells from PBMCs.

The CDR3 loop is CASRGQGVLYEQYF. As DNA, the CDR3 is TGTGCCAGTAGGGGACAGGGTGTACTCTACGAGCAGTACTTC. The rearrangement joins TRBV19 to TRBJ2-7, with 9 bases matching TRBD1. Per the germline V gene, CDR1 is LNHDA and CDR2 is SQIVND (reference sequence). Trimming at V came to 6 bases and at J to 3 bases, leaving 6 bases not matched to a gene. The CDR3 is 14 amino acids.